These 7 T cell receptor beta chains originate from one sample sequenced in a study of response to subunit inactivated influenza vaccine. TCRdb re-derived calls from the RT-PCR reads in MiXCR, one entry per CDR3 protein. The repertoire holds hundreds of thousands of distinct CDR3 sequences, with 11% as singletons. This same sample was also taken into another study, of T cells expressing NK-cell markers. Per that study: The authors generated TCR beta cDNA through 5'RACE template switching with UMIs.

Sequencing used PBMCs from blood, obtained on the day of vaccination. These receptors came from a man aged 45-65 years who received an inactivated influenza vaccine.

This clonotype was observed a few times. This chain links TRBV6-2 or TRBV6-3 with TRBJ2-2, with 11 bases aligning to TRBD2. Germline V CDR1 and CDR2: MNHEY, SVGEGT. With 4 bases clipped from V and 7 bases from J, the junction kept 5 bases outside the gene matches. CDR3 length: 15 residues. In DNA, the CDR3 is TGTGCCAGCAGTTCTCTAGCGGGAGGATACGGGGAGCTGTTTTTT. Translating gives CASSSLAGGYGELFF.

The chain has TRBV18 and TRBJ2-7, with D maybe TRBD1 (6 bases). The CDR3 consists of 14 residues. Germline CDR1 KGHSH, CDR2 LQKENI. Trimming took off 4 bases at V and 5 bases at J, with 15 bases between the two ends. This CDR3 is CASSLTGIWDEQYF. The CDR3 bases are TGTGCCAGCTCACTTACAGGGATTTGGGACGAGCAGTACTTC.

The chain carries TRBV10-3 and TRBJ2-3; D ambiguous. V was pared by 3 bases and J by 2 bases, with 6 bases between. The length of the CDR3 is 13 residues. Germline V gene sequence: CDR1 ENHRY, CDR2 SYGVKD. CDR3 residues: CAISEGPTDTQYF. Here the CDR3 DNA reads TGTGCCATCAGTGAAGGGCCCACAGATACGCAGTATTTT.

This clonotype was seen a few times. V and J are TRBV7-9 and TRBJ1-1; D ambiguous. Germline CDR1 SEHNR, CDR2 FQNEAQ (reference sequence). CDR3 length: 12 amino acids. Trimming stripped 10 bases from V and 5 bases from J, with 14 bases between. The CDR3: CANTPIGTEAFF. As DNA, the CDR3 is TGTGCCAACACCCCGATCGGGACTGAAGCTTTCTTT.

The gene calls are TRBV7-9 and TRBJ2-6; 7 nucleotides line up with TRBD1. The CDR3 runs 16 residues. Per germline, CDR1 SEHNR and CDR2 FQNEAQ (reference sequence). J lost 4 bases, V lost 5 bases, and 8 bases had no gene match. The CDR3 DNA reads TGTGCCAGCAGCCCAAAGACAGGGTGGGGGGCCAACGTCCTGACTTTC. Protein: CASSPKTGWGANVLTF.

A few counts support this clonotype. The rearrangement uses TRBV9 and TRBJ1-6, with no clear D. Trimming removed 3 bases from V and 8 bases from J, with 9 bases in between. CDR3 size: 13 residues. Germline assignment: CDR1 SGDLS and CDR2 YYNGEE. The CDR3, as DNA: TGTGCCAGCAGCGGGACCGAAGATTCACCCCTCCACTTT. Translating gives CASSGTEDSPLHF.

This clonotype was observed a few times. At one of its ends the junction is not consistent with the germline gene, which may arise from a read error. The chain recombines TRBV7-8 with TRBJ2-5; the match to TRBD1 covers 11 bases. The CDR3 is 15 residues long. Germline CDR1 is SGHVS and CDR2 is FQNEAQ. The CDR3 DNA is TGTGCCAGCAGCCTAGCAGGACAGGGGGCTGAGACCCAGTACTTC. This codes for CASSLAGQGAETQYF. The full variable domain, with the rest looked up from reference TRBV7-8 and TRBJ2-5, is GAGVSQSPRYKVAKRGQDVALRCDPISGHVSLFWYQQALGQGPEFLTYFQNEAQLDKSGLPSDRFFAERPEGSVSTLKIQRTQQEDSAVYLCASSLAGQGAETQYFGPGTRLLVL.